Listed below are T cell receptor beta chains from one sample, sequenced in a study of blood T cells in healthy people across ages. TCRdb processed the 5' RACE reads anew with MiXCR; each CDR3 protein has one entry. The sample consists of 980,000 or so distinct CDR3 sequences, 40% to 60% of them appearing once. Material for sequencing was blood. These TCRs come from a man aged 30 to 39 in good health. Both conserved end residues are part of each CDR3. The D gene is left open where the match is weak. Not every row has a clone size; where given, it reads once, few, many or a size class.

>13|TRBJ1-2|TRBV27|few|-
CASSLLGTDGYTF
TGTGCCAGCAGTTTATTGGGTACAGATGGCTACACCTTC
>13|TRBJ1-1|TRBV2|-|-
CASSERGSLEAFF
TGTGCCAGCAGTGAACGGGGTTCCCTCGAAGCTTTCTTT
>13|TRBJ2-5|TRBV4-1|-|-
CASSQEELRVPYF
TGCGCCAGCAGCCAAGAGGAGTTGAGGGTACCGTACTTC
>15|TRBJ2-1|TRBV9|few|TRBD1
CASSVGQGTHNEQFF
TGTGCCAGCAGCGTGGGACAGGGCACCCACAATGAGCAGTTCTTC
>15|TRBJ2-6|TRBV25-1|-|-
CASSGGTEGSDVLTF
TGTGCCAGCAGCGGTGGCACGGAGGGATCCGACGTCCTGACTTTC
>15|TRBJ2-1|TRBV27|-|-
CASRPLNISYNEQFF
TGTGCCAGCAGGCCCCTTAATATCTCCTACAATGAGCAGTTCTTC
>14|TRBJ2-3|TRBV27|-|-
CASSYRFSTDTQYF
TGTGCCAGCAGTTACAGATTTAGCACAGATACGCAGTATTTT
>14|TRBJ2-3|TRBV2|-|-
CASKEIASTDTQYF
TGTGCAAGCAAGGAAATCGCCTCAACAGATACGCAGTATTTT
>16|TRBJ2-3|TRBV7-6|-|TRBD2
CASSLSAGGRTDTQYF
TGTGCCAGCAGCTTAAGTGCGGGGGGGCGCACAGATACGCAGTATTTT
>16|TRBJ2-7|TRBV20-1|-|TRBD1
CSARTGLGGPYLEQYF
TGCAGTGCTAGGACGGGCCTAGGGGGCCCCTACTTGGAGCAGTACTTC
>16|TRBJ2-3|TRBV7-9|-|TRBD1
CASSARQGIRTDTQYF
TGTGCCAGCAGCGCGAGACAGGGTATTCGCACAGATACGCAGTATTTT
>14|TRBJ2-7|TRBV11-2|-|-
CASSPGTDPYEQYF
TGTGCCAGCAGCCCGGGGACCGACCCCTACGAGCAGTACTTC
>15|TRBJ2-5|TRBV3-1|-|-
CASSQGSPRTNEQYF
TGTGCCAGCAGCCAAGGGTCGCCCCGCACGAATGAGCAGTACTTC
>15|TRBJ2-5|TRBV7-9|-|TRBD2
CASSLAPAGKETQYF
TGTGCCAGCAGCTTAGCGCCAGCGGGAAAAGAGACCCAGTACTTC
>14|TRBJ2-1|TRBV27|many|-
CASSPRTVHNEQFF
TGTGCCAGCAGTCCCCGTACAGTCCACAATGAGCAGTTCTTC
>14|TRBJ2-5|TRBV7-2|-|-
CASSLSRIQETQYF
TGTGCCAGCAGCTTATCCAGGATCCAAGAGACCCAGTACTTC
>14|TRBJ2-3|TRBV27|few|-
CASRGRLFTDTQYF
TGTGCCAGCAGGGGACGGTTATTCACAGATACGCAGTATTTT
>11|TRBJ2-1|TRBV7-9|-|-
CASRDKNEQFF
TGTGCCAGCAGAGATAAGAATGAGCAGTTCTTC
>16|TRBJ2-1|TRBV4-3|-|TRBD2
CASSLSSGGAYDEQFF
TGCGCCAGCAGCCTCTCTAGCGGGGGGGCCTACGATGAGCAGTTCTTC
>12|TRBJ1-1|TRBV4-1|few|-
CASSRQDSEAFF
TGCGCCAGCAGCCGCCAGGACAGTGAAGCTTTCTTT